The rows below give T cell receptor beta chains drawn from one sample of a study of OX40 agonist ivuxolimab in advanced cancers. Data came from immunoSEQ multiplex PCR; TCRdb stores just in-frame clones and leaves some out. The data contain about 69,000 clones, over 60% of them singletons. Specimen: CD4+ or CD8+ T cells sorted from blood, collected in a trial of the OX40 agonist ivuxolimab. These receptors were collected from an adult with an advanced solid tumor such as melanoma, head and neck, liver or kidney cancer. Both conserved end residues are part of each CDR3. Fields, in order: D gene, V gene, clone size, J gene, CDR3 DNA, CDR3 protein. The D gene is left open where the match is weak. Not every row has a clone size; where given, it reads once, few, many or a size class.

>-|TRBV7-7|-|TRBJ2-1
TGTGCCAGCAGCTTACAACTTAGGTCTGAGCAGTTCTTC
CASSLQLRSEQFF
>TRBD2|TRBV19|-|TRBJ2-3
TGTGCCAGTAGTGTTGCTAGCGGATTCACAGATACGCAGTATTTT
CASSVASGFTDTQYF
>TRBD2|TRBV5-8|-|TRBJ2-3
TGTGCCAGCAGCTTGGGACTAGCAAGCACAGATACGCAGTATTTT
CASSLGLASTDTQYF
>-|TRBV7-2|-|TRBJ1-2
TGTGCCAGCAGCTTACCTGCGGGACCGATTTATGGCTACACCTTC
CASSLPAGPIYGYTF
>-|TRBV6-5|-|TRBJ2-3
TGTGCCAGCAGTAGACGGGACGGCAGAGATACGCAGTATTTT
CASSRRDGRDTQYF
>TRBD1|TRBV11-2|-|TRBJ2-3
TGTGCCAGCAGCTCAAGTAGGGGACAGGGATCCACAGATACGCAGTATTTT
CASSSSRGQGSTDTQYF
>-|TRBV7-9|-|TRBJ1-1
TGTGCCAGCAGCTCGGCTGCTTGGGGGCGAAGGAACACTGAAGCTTTCTTT
CASSSAAWGRRNTEAFF
>-|TRBV11-2|once|TRBJ2-5
TGTGCCAGCAGCTTAGATGGGGGAGTAAAAGAGACCCAGTACTTC
CASSLDGGVKETQYF
>TRBD2|TRBV5-5|few|TRBJ2-5
TGTGCCAGCGTGCGGGAGTACCAAGAGACCCAGTACTTC
CASVREYQETQYF
>-|TRBV10-1|once|TRBJ2-3
TGCGCCAGCAGCGGACCGGGTCTTGCAGATACGCAGTATTTT
CASSGPGLADTQYF
>-|TRBV5-4|-|TRBJ2-5
TGTGCCAGCAGCTTTTACGGTGGGGGAGAGACCCAGTACTTC
CASSFYGGGETQYF
>-|TRBV6-6|-|TRBJ2-7
TGTGCCAGCAAGCGGCAGGGCTACGAGCAGTACTTC
CASKRQGYEQYF
>TRBD2|TRBV28|-|TRBJ2-4
TGTGCCAGCAGTCCAGACGGGACTAGCGGGAGGAGAATTCAGTACTTC
CASSPDGTSGRRIQYF
>-|TRBV10-3|-|TRBJ2-1
TGTGCCATCAGTGAGTCCCCCGGCAGGGAGAGCTCCTACAATGAGCAGTTCTTC
CAISESPGRESSYNEQFF